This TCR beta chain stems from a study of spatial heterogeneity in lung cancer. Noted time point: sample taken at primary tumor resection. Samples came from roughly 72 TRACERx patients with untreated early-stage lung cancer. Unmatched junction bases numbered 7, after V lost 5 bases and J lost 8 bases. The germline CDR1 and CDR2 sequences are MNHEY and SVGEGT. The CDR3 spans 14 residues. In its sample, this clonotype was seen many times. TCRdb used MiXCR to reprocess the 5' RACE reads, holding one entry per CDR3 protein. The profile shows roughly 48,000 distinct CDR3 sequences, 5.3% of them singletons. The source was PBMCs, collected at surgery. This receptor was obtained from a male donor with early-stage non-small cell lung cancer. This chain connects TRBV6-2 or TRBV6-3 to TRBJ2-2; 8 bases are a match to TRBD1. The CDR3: CASSNGQGEGELFF. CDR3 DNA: TGTGCCAGCAGTAATGGACAGGGCGAGGGGGAGCTGTTTTTT.